The clone carrying this T cell receptor (beta chain) has just a few counts. The antigen is not known. V was clipped by 10 bases and J by 9 bases, with 10 bases between them. Germline CDR1 is SGHDN and CDR2 is FVKESK. This CDR3 is built from 10 residues. This entry comes from a study of response to subunit inactivated influenza vaccine. TCRdb processed the RT-PCR reads anew with MiXCR; each CDR3 protein has one entry. The sample consists of about 310,000 distinct CDR3 sequences, just over 20% of them appearing once. Study outcomes and limitations: It was the authors' suggestion that each seasonal influenza vaccination recruits few new T cells.

This rearrangement joins TRBV14 to TRBJ2-1; D is undetermined. The sample was PBMCs from blood, taken less than 22 months after vaccination. This sequence was found in a man aged 45 to 75 who received an inactivated influenza vaccine. CDR3 loop: CAITESEQFF. The CDR3 DNA sequence: TGTGCCATCACAGAGAGTGAGCAGTTCTTC.